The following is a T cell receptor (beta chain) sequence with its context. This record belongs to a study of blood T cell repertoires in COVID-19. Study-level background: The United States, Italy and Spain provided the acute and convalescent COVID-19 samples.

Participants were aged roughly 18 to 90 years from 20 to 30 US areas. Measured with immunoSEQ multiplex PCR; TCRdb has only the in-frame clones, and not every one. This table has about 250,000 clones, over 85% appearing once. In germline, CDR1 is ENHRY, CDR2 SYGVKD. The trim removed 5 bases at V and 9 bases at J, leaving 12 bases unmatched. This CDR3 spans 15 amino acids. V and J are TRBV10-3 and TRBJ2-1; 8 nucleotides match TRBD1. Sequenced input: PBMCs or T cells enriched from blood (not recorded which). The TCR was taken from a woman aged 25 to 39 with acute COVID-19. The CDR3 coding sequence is TGTGCCATCAGTACGGACAGGGTGCAGGTTAGTGAGCAGTTCTTC. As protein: CAISTDRVQVSEQFF.